This T cell receptor beta chain was recorded in a study of blood T cell repertoires in COVID-19. Whole-study context: Nucleic acid was either cDNA or gDNA, and it came from T cells, B-cell-depleted T cells, or PBMCs.

Membership in each cohort depended on participant-reported clinical history. Per the original data handling: It was from reference gene primer amplification that nucleated cell counts were estimated. Sequencing was performed with immunoSEQ multiplex PCR; in TCRdb, only in-frame clones are kept and a portion is missing. The V and J calls and the clone size are those of that table, but D and trimming were determined from the DNA. The data contain some 190,000 clones, about 77% of them singletons. J lost 3 bases, V lost 2 bases, and 2 bases had no gene match. The CDR3 is 15 amino acids. From germline, CDR1 is SGDLS and CDR2 YYNGEE. A remark on this clone: The same CDR3 arises from other DNA sequences in this sample as well.

The sample consisted of PBMCs or T cells enriched from blood (not recorded which). The receptor was isolated from a woman aged 50 to 60 with acute COVID-19. The chain links TRBV9 to TRBJ2-1; TRBD2 matches 10 bases. The CDR3 sequence: CASSVTSGDYNEQFF. CDR3 DNA sequence: TGTGCCAGCAGCGTCACTAGCGGGGACTACAATGAGCAGTTCTTC.